Listed here is a single T cell receptor (beta chain). Its cognate antigen is unknown. The data belong to a study of radiotherapy plus CTLA-4 blockade in lung cancer. V trimming: 6 bases; J trimming: 7 bases; junction bases outside the gene matches: 8. The CDR3 covers 13 residues. CDR1 MNHNY and CDR2 SVGAGI come from the germline V gene (reference sequence). Study-wide results and limits: The authors reported that early blood T cell clone dynamics, with interferon-beta, best predicted response. Blood-borne expansion of tumor-derived TCR clones followed radiotherapy plus ipilimumab.

Using immunoSEQ multiplex PCR, the repertoire was profiled, and TCRdb retains in-frame clones only, with some absent. The sample includes about 110,000 clones, roughly four fifths of them seen just once. The rearrangement uses TRBV6-6 and TRBJ1-1; TRBD1 agrees at 7 bases. This clonotype originated in a human donor with non-small cell lung cancer that progressed on radiotherapy plus ipilimumab. Some clones in this sample may be carry-over from other donors' samples. The input for sequencing was peripheral blood, taken from a patient treated with radiotherapy plus ipilimumab. The CDR3 DNA reads as TGTGCCAGCAGGGAGACAGGGAGGGTTGAAGCTTTCTTT. Its protein is CASRETGRVEAFF.